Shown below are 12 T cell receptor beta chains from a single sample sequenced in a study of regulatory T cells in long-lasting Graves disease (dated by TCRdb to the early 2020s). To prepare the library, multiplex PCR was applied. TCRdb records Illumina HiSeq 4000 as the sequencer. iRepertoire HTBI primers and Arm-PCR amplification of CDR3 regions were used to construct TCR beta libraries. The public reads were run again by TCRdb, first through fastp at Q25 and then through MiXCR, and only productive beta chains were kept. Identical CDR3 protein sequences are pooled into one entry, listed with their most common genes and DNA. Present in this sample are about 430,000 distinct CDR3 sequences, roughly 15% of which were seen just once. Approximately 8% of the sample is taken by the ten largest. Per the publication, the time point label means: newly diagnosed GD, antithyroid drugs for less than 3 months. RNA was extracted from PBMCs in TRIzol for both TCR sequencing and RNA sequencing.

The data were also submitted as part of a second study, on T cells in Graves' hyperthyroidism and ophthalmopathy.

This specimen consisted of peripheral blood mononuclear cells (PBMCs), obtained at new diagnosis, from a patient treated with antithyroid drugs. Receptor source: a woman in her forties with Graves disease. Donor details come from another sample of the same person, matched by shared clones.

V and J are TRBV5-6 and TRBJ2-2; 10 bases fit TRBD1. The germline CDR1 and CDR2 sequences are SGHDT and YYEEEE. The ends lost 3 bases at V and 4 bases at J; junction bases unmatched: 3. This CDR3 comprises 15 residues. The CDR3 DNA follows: TGTGCCAGCAGCTACCGGGACAGGGGCACCGGGGAGCTGTTTTTT. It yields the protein CASSYRDRGTGELFF.

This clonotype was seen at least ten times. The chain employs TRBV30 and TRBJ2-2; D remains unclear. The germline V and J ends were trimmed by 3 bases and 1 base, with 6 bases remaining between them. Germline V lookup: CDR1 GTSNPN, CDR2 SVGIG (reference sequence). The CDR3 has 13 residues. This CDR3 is CAWRLWNTGELFF. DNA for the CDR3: TGTGCCTGGAGGTTGTGGAACACCGGGGAGCTGTTTTTT.

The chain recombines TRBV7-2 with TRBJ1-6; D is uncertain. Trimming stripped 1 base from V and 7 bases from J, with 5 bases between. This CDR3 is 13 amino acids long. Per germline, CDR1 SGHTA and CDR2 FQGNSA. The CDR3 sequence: CASSLGVNSPLHF. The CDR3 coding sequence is TGTGCCAGCAGCTTAGGGGTGAATTCACCCCTCCACTTT.

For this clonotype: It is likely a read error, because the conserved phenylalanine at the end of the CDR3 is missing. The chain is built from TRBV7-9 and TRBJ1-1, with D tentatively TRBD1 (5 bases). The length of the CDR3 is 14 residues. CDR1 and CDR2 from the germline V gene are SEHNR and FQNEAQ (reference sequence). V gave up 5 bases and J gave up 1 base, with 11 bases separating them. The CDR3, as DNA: TGTGCCAGCAGCCCGGGACCGAGGAACACTGAAGCTTTCCTT. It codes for CASSPGPRNTEAFL.

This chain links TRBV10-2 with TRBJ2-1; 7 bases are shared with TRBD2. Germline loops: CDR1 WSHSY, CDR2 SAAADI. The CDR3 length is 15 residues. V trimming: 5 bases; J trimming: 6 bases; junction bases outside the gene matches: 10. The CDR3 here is CASSPLAEASNEQFF. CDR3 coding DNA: TGCGCCAGCAGTCCGCTAGCGGAGGCCTCCAATGAGCAGTTCTTC.

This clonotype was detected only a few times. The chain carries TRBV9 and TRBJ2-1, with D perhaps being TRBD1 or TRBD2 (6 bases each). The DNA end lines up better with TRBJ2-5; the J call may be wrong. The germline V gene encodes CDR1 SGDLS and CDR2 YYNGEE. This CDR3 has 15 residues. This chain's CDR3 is CASSFSGGGSETQYF. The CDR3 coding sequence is TGTGCCAGCAGCTTTAGCGGAGGGGGGTCGGAGACCCAGTACTTC.

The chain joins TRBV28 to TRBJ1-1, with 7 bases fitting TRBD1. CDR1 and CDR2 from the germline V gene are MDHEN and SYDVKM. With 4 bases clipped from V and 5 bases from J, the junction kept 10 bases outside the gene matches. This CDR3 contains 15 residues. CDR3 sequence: CASSSGGQWGTEAFF. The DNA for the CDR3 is TGTGCCAGCAGTTCAGGGGGGCAGTGGGGTACTGAAGCTTTCTTT.

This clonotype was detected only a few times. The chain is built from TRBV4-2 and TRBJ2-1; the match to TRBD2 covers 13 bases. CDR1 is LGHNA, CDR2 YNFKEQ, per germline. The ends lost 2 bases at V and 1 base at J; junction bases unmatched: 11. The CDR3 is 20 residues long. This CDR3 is CASSQKLAGGPKSSYNEQFF. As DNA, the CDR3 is TGTGCCAGCAGCCAAAAACTAGCGGGAGGGCCCAAGAGTTCCTACAATGAGCAGTTCTTC.

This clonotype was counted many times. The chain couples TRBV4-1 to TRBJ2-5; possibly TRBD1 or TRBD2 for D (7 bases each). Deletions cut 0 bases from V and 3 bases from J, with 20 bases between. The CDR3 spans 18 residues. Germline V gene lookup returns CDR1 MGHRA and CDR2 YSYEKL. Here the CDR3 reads CASSQDAVGRGREETQYF. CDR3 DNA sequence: TGCGCCAGCAGCCAAGATGCAGTTGGGAGGGGGCGAGAAGAGACCCAGTACTTC.

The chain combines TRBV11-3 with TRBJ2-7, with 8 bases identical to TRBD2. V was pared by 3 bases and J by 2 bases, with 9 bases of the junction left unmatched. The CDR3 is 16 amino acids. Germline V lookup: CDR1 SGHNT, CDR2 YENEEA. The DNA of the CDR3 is TGTGCCAGCAGCTTGGGGGGACTAGGCGGAACCTACGAGCAGTACTTC. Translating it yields CASSLGGLGGTYEQYF.

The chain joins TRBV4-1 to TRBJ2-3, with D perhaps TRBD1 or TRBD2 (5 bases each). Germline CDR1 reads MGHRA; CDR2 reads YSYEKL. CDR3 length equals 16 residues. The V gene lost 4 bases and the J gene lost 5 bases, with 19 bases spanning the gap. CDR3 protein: CASSPDYGTPKDTQYF. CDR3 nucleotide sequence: TGCGCCAGCAGCCCAGACTACGGGACGCCCAAAGATACGCAGTATTTT.

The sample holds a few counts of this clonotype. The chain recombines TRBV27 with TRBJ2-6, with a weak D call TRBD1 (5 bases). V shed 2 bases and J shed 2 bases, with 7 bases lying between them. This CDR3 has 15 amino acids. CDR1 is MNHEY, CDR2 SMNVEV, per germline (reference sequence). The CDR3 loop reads CASSLAGTGANVLTF. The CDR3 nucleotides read TGTGCCAGCAGTTTAGCAGGGACTGGGGCCAACGTCCTGACTTTC.